The 17 T cell receptor beta chains presented below share a single source sample, sequenced in a study of T cells expressing NK-cell markers. TCRdb re-called the 5' RACE reads; one entry per CDR3 protein, DNA not given. Reported are fewer than 400,000 distinct CDR3 sequences; the ten largest clones contain about 10%. Sequencing input: blood T cells: a sorted CD56 or NKG2C T cell subset, CD4+ or CD8+ T cells, or bulk PBMC T cells (not recorded which). These receptors originate from a woman in her fifties or sixties in good health.

The chain couples TRBV7-2 to TRBJ2-1; there is no DNA to check the TCRdb D call of TRBD2. In germline, CDR1 is SGHTA, CDR2 FQGNSA. CDR3 length equals 16 residues. CDR3 region: CASRLPGTSENNEQFF.

The chain employs TRBV29-1 and TRBJ2-3; checking the TCRdb D call of TRBD1 is not possible without DNA. This CDR3 is 14 amino acids long. CDR1 is SQVTM, CDR2 ANQGSEA, per germline. CDR3 in amino acids: CSVGDRGLSDTQYF.

J is TRBJ1-1 and V is TRBV29-1; TCRdb proposes TRBD1, but this gene call is untestable without DNA. Germline V lookup: CDR1 SQVTM, CDR2 ANQGSEA. The CDR3 contains 14 residues. The CDR3 sequence is CSVGTVNMNTEAFF.

The chain recombines TRBV2 with TRBJ2-7; with no DNA, the TCRdb D assignment of TRBD1 cannot be verified. This CDR3 is 12 amino acids long. Looked up from germline, CDR1 is SNHLY and CDR2 is FYNNEI. CDR3 loop: CASSVQGYEQYF.

The rearrangement joins TRBV28 to TRBJ2-1; as DNA is missing, the TRBD2 call by TCRdb cannot be tested. The CDR3 has 15 residues. Germline-derived CDR1 and CDR2 are MDHEN and SYDVKM. The CDR3 reads CASSTRTSGSDEQFF.

The chain joins TRBV7-7 to TRBJ2-1. Germline V gives CDR1 SSHAT, CDR2 FNYEAQ (reference sequence). The CDR3 is 13 amino acids. CDR3 sequence: CASSSEISNEQFF.

V is TRBV3-1 and J is TRBJ1-3. Germline V CDR1 and CDR2: LGHDT, YNNKEL (reference sequence). The CDR3 has 15 amino acids. The CDR3 here is CASSQGIPTGNTIYF.

The chain combines TRBV7-9 with TRBJ1-3. The CDR3 contains 14 residues. In germline, CDR1 is SEHNR, CDR2 FQNEAQ (reference sequence). CDR3 loop: CANILDSSGNTIYF.

The rearrangement links TRBV7-6 to TRBJ2-5; the TCRdb D gene call, TRBD1, has no DNA to confirm it. The CDR3 totals 16 residues. CDR1 is SGHVS, CDR2 FNYEAQ, per germline. CDR3 loop: CASSLTGTGSSETQYF.

V is TRBV24-1 and J is TRBJ2-1; TCRdb's D call of TRBD1 is untestable without DNA. CDR3 size: 14 residues. Germline V CDR1 and CDR2: KGHDR, SFDVKD. The CDR3 protein is CATSDPKGANEQFF.

The chain combines TRBV6-5 with TRBJ2-7; lacking DNA, the TRBD2 call made by TCRdb goes unchecked. The CDR3 is 16 amino acids. Per the germline V gene, CDR1 is MNHEY and CDR2 is SVGAGI. CDR3 loop: CASRKSSGSQGYEQYF.

The chain has TRBV6-5 and TRBJ1-2. Germline V gene sequence: CDR1 MNHEY, CDR2 SVGAGI. This CDR3 is 14 amino acids long. The CDR3 loop is CASSPTGSANGYTF.

The chain carries TRBV12-3 or TRBV12-4 and TRBJ2-3; TCRdb indicates TRBD2, and absent DNA this call remains unverified. The CDR3 sequence is 16 residues long. The CDR3 sequence: CASSPTRVFGADTQYF.

The chain employs TRBV20-1 and TRBJ2-1; TCRdb names TRBD2, which stays unverified in the absence of DNA. The CDR3 is 16 amino acids. Germline V gene data show CDR1 as DFQATT and CDR2 as SNEGSKA (reference sequence). The CDR3 region is CSATALAGAVYNEQFF.

The chain carries TRBV20-1 and TRBJ2-2; TCRdb picks TRBD2, but there is no DNA to check that call. Germline V gene sequence: CDR1 DFQATT, CDR2 SNEGSKA (reference sequence). This CDR3 region has 18 residues. This CDR3 is CSARNNRAGLANTGELFF.

This rearrangement joins TRBV28 to TRBJ1-1; the D call of TRBD1 rests on TCRdb alone, since no DNA is present to check it. The CDR3 spans 17 residues. Looked up from germline, CDR1 is MDHEN and CDR2 is SYDVKM. The CDR3 protein is CASSFPQTWDDGTEAFF.

The chain couples TRBV6-6 to TRBJ2-7; checking the TCRdb D call of TRBD2 is not possible without DNA. Germline V gene data show CDR1 as MNHNY and CDR2 as SVGAGI (reference sequence). The CDR3 is 16 residues long. The CDR3 protein is CASSVPSSGSFYEQYF.